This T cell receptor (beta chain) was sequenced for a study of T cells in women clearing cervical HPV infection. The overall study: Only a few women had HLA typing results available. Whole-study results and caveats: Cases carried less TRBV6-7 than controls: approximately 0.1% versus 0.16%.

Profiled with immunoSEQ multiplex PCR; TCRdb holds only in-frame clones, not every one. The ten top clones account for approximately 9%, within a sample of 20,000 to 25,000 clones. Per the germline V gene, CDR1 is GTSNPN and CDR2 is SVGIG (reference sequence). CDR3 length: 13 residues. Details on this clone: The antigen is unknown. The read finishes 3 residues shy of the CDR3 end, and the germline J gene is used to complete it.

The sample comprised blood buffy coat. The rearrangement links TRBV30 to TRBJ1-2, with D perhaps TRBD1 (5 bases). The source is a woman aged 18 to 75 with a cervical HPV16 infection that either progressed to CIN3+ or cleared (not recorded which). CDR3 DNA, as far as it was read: TGTGCCTGGGTGACAGCAGGAATTTGGGGC. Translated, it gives CAWVTAGIWG. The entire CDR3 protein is CAWVTAGIWGYTF. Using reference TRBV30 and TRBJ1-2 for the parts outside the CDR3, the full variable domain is SQTIHQWPATLVQPVGSPLSLECTVEGTSNPNLYWYRQAAGRGLQLLFYSVGIGQISSEVPQNLSASRPQDRQFILSSKKLLLSDSGFYLCAWVTAGIWGYTFGSGTRLTVV.